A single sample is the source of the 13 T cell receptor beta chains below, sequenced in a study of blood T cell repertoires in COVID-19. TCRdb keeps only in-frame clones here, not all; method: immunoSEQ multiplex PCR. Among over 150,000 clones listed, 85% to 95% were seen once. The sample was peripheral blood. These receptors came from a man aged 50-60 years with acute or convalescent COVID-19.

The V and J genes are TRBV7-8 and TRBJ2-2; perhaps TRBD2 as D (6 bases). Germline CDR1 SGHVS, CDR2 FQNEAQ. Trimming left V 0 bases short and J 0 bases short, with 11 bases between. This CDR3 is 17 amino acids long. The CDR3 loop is CASSLASGPSNTGELFF. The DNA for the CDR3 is TGTGCCAGCAGCTTAGCTAGCGGTCCTTCGAACACCGGGGAGCTGTTTTTT.

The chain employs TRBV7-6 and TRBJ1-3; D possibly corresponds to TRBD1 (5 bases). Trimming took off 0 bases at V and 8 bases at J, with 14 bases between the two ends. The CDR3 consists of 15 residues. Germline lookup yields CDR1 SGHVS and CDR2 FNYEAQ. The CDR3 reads CASSLAQGWSDTIYF. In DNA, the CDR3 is TGTGCCAGCAGCTTAGCGCAGGGATGGAGCGACACCATATATTTT.

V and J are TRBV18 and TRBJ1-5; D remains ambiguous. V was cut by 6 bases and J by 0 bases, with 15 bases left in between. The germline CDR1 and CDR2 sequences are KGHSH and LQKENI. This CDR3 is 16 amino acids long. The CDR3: CASSGGTTYSNQPQHF. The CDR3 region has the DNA TGTGCCAGCTCTGGCGGCACAACCTATAGCAATCAGCCCCAGCATTTT.

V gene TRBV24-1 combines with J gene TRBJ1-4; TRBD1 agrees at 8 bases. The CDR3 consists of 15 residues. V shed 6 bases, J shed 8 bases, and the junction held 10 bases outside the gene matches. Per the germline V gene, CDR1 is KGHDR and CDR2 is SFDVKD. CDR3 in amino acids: CATSQPGTGAEKLFF. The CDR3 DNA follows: TGTGCCACCAGTCAACCCGGGACAGGAGCCGAAAAACTGTTTTTT.

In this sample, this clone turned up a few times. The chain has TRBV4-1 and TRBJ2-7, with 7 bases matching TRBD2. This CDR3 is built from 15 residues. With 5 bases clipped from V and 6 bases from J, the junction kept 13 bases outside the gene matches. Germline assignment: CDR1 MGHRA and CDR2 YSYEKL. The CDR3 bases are TGCGCCAGCAGCAACCCTAGCGGCCTTGGCGGCGAGCAGTACTTC. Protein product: CASSNPSGLGGEQYF.

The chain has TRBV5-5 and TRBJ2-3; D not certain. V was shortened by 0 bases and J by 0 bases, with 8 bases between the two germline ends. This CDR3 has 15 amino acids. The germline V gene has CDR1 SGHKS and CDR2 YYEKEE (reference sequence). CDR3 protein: CASSLAQFSTDTQYF. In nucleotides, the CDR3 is TGTGCCAGCAGCTTGGCGCAGTTTAGCACAGATACGCAGTATTTT. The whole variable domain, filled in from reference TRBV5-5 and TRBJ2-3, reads DAGVTQSPTHLIKTRGQQVTLRCSPISGHKSVSWYQQVLGQGPQFIFQYYEKEERGRGNFPDRFSARQFPNYSSELNVNALLLGDSALYLCASSLAQFSTDTQYFGPGTRLTVL.

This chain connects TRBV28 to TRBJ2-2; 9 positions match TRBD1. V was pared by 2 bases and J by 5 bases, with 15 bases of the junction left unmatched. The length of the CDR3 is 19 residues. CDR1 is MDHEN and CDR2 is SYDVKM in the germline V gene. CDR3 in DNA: TGTGCCAGCAGTTTACCCACTAGAGGCGGGACAGGGCCGACCGGGGAGCTGTTTTTT. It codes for CASSLPTRGGTGPTGELFF.

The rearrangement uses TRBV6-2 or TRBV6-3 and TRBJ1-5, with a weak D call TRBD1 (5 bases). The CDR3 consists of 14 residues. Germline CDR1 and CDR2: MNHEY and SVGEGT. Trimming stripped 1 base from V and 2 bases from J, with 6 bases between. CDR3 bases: TGTGCCAGCAGTTACTGGGGGGGCAATCAGCCCCAGCATTTT. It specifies CASSYWGGNQPQHF.

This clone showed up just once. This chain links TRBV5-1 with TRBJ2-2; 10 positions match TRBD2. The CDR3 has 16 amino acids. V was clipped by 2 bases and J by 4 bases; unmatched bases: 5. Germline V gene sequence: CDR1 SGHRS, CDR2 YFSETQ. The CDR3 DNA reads TGCGCCAGCAGCTTTACTAGCGGGATTGGCACCGGGGAGCTGTTTTTT. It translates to CASSFTSGIGTGELFF. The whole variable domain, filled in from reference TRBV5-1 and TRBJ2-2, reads KAGVTQTPRYLIKTRGQQVTLSCSPISGHRSVSWYQQTPGQGLQFLFEYFSETQRNKGNFPGRFSGRQFSNSRSEMNVSTLELGDSALYLCASSFTSGIGTGELFFGEGSRLTVL.

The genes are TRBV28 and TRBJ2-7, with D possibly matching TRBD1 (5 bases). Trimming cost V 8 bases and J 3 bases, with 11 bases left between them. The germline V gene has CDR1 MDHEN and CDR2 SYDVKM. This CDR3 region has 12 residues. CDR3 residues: CASGASIYEQYF. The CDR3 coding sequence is TGTGCCAGCGGGGCATCCATCTACGAGCAGTACTTC.

CDR3 protein: CASSNSIQVSGANVLTF. CDR3 bases: TGTGCCAGCAGCAATTCTATCCAAGTTTCAGGGGCCAACGTCCTGACTTTC. V is TRBV9 and J is TRBJ2-6; D gene unclear. CDR3 size: 17 residues. V was clipped by 4 bases and J by 4 bases, with 18 bases between them. Germline CDR1 reads SGDLS; CDR2 reads YYNGEE. Full variable domain (missing parts from reference TRBV9 and TRBJ2-6): DSGVTQTPKHLITATGQRVTLRCSPRSGDLSVYWYQQSLDQGLQFLIQYYNGEERAKGNILERFSAQQFPDLHSELNLSSLELGDSALYFCASSNSIQVSGANVLTFGAGSRLTVL.

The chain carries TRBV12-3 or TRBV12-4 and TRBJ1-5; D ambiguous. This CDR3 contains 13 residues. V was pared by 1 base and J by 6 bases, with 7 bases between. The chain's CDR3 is CASSLVDSQPQHF. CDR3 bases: TGTGCCAGCAGTTTAGTTGATAGTCAGCCCCAGCATTTT.

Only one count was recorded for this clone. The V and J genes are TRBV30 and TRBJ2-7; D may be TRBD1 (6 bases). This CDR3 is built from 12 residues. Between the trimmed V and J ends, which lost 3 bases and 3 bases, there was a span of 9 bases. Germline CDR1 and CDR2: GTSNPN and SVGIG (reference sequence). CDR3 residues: CAWSQQGYEQYF. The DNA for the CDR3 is TGTGCCTGGAGCCAACAGGGCTACGAGCAGTACTTC.